This T cell receptor (beta chain) was sequenced for a study of blood T cell repertoires in COVID-19. Study at large: In each case, the material was cDNA or gDNA derived from T cells, B-cell-depleted T cells, or PBMCs.

Per the original data handling: Amplification of reference gene primers provided the estimated nucleated cell counts. Clones were read by immunoSEQ multiplex PCR, and TCRdb kept only the in-frame ones, dropping some. That table furnishes V, J and clone size, whereas the DNA furnished D and trimming. The repertoire holds 130,000 to 150,000 clones, with approximately 87% as singletons. The CDR3 covers 14 residues. This clone was observed once. Sequencing was carried out using peripheral blood. The TCR comes from a woman aged 40-49 years with acute or convalescent COVID-19. The gene calls are TRBV7-5 and TRBJ2-2; the table gives TRBD2 as D, unverified against the DNA. TRBV7-5 is reported as a pseudogene. CDR3 nucleotides: TGTGCCAGAAGGCAACTAGCGGTCACCGGGGAGCTGTTTTTT. Translation: CARRQLAVTGELFF.